Shown below are 7 T cell receptor beta chains from a single sample sequenced in a study of blood T cell repertoires in COVID-19. Sequenced by immunoSEQ multiplex PCR; TCRdb stores in-frame clones only, minus some. The sample lists some 310,000 clones; under 90% were seen once. Sequenced sample: peripheral blood. These receptor sequences come from a woman between 25 and 40 years old with COVID-19, enrolled during active disease.

The CDR3, as DNA: TGTGCCAGTAGTCGAAGGGACAGGATCACTGAAGCTTTCTTT. It yields the protein CASSRRDRITEAFF. This chain connects TRBV19 to TRBJ1-1; 8 bases align to TRBD1. CDR3 length: 14 residues. Germline trimming cut 5 bases from V and 4 bases from J; bases unmatched to any gene: 6. Germline CDR1 and CDR2: LNHDA and SQIVND (reference sequence).

The chain couples TRBV11-3 to TRBJ2-3; 8 bases line up with TRBD2. The length of the CDR3 is 15 residues. Germline V gene lookup returns CDR1 SGHNT and CDR2 YENEEA. V gave up 5 bases and J gave up 5 bases; unmatched junction bases: 9. CDR3 amino acids: CASSQMGLAGDTQYF. The CDR3 DNA is TGTGCCAGCAGCCAGATGGGGCTAGCGGGAGATACGCAGTATTTT.

The V call is TRBV2, the J call TRBJ2-3; 10 bases are shared with TRBD2. The germline V gene encodes CDR1 SNHLY and CDR2 FYNNEI. CDR3 length: 15 amino acids. Trimming cost V 6 bases and J 2 bases; bases outside gene matches: 5. CDR3 residues: CASSPGLATTDTQYF. The CDR3 DNA reads TGTGCCAGCAGCCCGGGACTAGCGACCACAGATACGCAGTATTTT.

This clone was observed a single time. The identical CDR3 is also encoded by other nucleotide sequences in the sample. This chain joins TRBV27 and TRBJ1-5; no clear D. Deletions cut 3 bases from V and 2 bases from J, with 8 bases between. The CDR3 covers 14 residues. CDR1 is MNHEY, CDR2 SMNVEV, per germline (reference sequence). The CDR3 DNA is TGTGCCAGCAGTTTTGGGCAGGGCAATCAGCCCCAGCATTTT. Translated: CASSFGQGNQPQHF.

The CDR3 sequence is CASSEALDRSNEKLFF. DNA of the CDR3: TGTGCCAGCAGTGAAGCTTTGGACAGGTCAAATGAAAAACTGTTTTTT. The chain joins TRBV6-1 to TRBJ1-4; 7 positions agree with TRBD1. Germline V lookup: CDR1 MNHNS, CDR2 SASEGT. J lost 5 bases, V lost 0 bases, and 6 bases had no gene match. The CDR3 runs to 16 residues.

V is TRBV27 and J is TRBJ1-2, with D possibly being TRBD1 (5 bases). This CDR3 comprises 13 residues. Per the germline V gene, CDR1 is MNHEY and CDR2 is SMNVEV (reference sequence). Trimming left V 8 bases short and J 6 bases short, with 16 bases between. CDR3 coding DNA: TGTGCCAGCGGCTTCTCCAGGGCGGATGGCTACACCTTC. Translating gives CASGFSRADGYTF.

The chain combines TRBV5-1 with TRBJ2-5; 11 bases fit TRBD2. Germline CDR1 reads SGHRS; CDR2 reads YFSETQ. V dropped 0 bases and J dropped 2; count of bases not matched to a gene: 3. CDR3 size: 16 residues. CDR3 sequence reads: CASSLVLAGAQETQYF. CDR3 in DNA: TGCGCCAGCAGCTTGGTACTAGCGGGGGCTCAAGAGACCCAGTACTTC.